This T cell receptor (beta chain) emerged from a study of blood T cell repertoires in COVID-19. Study details: Sources were T cells, B-cell-depleted T cells, or PBMCs; the material itself was cDNA or gDNA.

V lost 3 bases to trimming and J lost 8 bases; unmatched junction nucleotides: 9. The germline V gene encodes CDR1 LGHDT and CDR2 YNNKEL (reference sequence). The CDR3 covers 14 residues. Participant-given clinical history determined each cohort assignment. Recovered status in Cohort 3 required two negative PCRs, clearance, or symptom resolution. Repertoires were generated with immunoSEQ multiplex PCR, while TCRdb's copy carries only in-frame clones and drops some. In the table there are fewer than 600,000 clones, approximately 88% of which are singletons. The sequence was collected from a woman in her thirties or forties who had recovered from COVID-19. The sample comprised PBMCs or T cells enriched from blood (not recorded which). This chain connects TRBV3-1 (or the pseudogene TRBV3-2) to TRBJ1-2, with TRBD1 matching over 7 bases. The CDR3 nucleotides read TGTGCCAGCAGCCATCTACCGGGACAGAAAGGCTACACCTTC. Translation: CASSHLPGQKGYTF.